The 10 T cell receptor beta chains below all came from one sample that was sequenced in a study of T cell responses to AZD1222 COVID-19 vaccine. Sequenced by immunoSEQ multiplex PCR; TCRdb stores in-frame clones only, minus some. Seen here are 190,000 or so clones, 91% observed once, and the top ten hold 3% to 3.5%. Sequencing was performed on peripheral blood, taken 28 days after the second AZD1222 dose. The receptors were gathered from an adult who received the AZD1222 COVID-19 vaccine.

The chain combines TRBV9 with TRBJ2-3; tentative D call: TRBD1 (6 bases). The CDR3 spans 15 residues. Between the trimmed V and J ends, which lost 3 bases and 4 bases, there was a span of 15 bases. Germline V gene data show CDR1 as SGDLS and CDR2 as YYNGEE. Here the CDR3 reads CASSGRGSLADTQYF. The CDR3 nucleotides are TGTGCCAGCAGCGGCAGGGGCTCCCTCGCAGATACGCAGTATTTT.

The CDR3 spells CATSDTGTGAIGTQYF. In DNA, the CDR3 is TGTGCCACCAGTGACACCGGGACAGGGGCGATAGGTACGCAGTATTTT. The chain links TRBV24-1 to TRBJ2-3, with 10 bases aligning to TRBD1. Germline lookup yields CDR1 KGHDR and CDR2 SFDVKD. The V segment lost 4 bases and the J segment 8 bases; nucleotides outside the gene matches: 11. This CDR3 has 16 residues.

The chain carries TRBV24-1 and TRBJ1-2; D is perhaps TRBD1 (6 bases). Germline CDR1 reads KGHDR; CDR2 reads SFDVKD. The ends were cut back, 3 bases at V and 6 bases at J, with 13 bases in the middle. The CDR3 runs 14 residues. The DNA for the CDR3 is TGTGCCACCAGTGATCCCTGGACAGAGAATGGCTACACCTTC. As protein: CATSDPWTENGYTF.

The genes are TRBV7-8 and TRBJ2-7, with TRBD2 identical over 9 bases. The CDR3 has 14 amino acids. The germline V gene has CDR1 SGHVS and CDR2 FQNEAQ. J lost 3 bases, V lost 5 bases, and 5 bases had no gene match. In DNA, the CDR3 is TGTGCCAGCAGCCCGGTGACTAGCGGCTACGAGCAGTACTTC. This sequence encodes CASSPVTSGYEQYF.

This chain links TRBV28 with TRBJ2-1; 8 nucleotides align to TRBD2. From germline, CDR1 is MDHEN and CDR2 SYDVKM. J gave up 0 bases and V 8 bases, and 12 bases lay outside the gene matches. This CDR3 is 17 amino acids long. The CDR3, as DNA: TGTGCCAGCCACCCCGCTACAGGGACTAGCTCCTACAATGAGCAGTTCTTC. This codes for CASHPATGTSSYNEQFF.

The V and J genes are TRBV28 and TRBJ1-3; D unclear. The CDR3 loop spans 14 amino acids. V was cut by 6 bases and J by 0 bases, with 9 bases left in between. Germline V CDR1 and CDR2: MDHEN, SYDVKM. The CDR3 nucleotides are TGTGCCAGCAGACACAGCAGCTCTGGAAACACCATATATTTT. This sequence encodes CASRHSSSGNTIYF.

J is TRBJ1-5 and V is TRBV28, with 12 bases identical to TRBD1. The germline V gene has CDR1 MDHEN and CDR2 SYDVKM. The CDR3 totals 16 residues. V lost 6 bases to trimming and J lost 5 bases; unmatched junction nucleotides: 8. CDR3 sequence (DNA): TGTGCCAGCAGCGGGGGGGACAGGGGGCTTGATCAGCCCCAGCATTTT. It codes for CASSGGDRGLDQPQHF.

This rearrangement joins TRBV28 to TRBJ1-6; unclear D gene. Germline CDR1 reads MDHEN; CDR2 reads SYDVKM. CDR3 size: 15 residues. Trimming pared 8 bases from V and 6 bases from J, leaving 17 bases between. The CDR3 protein is CASQAQAGINSPLHF. The CDR3 nucleotides are TGTGCCAGCCAGGCCCAGGCGGGAATTAATTCACCCCTCCACTTT.

V usage is TRBV10-3 and J usage is TRBJ1-6, with 8 bases that match TRBD1. The CDR3 has 16 residues. Losses at the gene ends were 10 bases for V and 0 bases for J; bases not matched to a gene: 8. Germline V gives CDR1 ENHRY, CDR2 SYGVKD. The CDR3 sequence is CATKGQASSYNSPLHF. CDR3 coding DNA: TGTGCCACCAAGGGACAGGCTAGCTCCTATAATTCACCCCTCCACTTT.

This clone was counted at least ten times. The J gene is TRBJ2-4, the V gene TRBV6-4, with 15 positions matching TRBD2. The CDR3 covers 18 residues. Germline CDR1 and CDR2: MRHNA and SNTAGT. V shed 6 bases and J 2 bases; nucleotides not matched to a gene: 8. The CDR3 protein is CASRDGLAGGPTKNIQYF. As DNA, the CDR3 is TGTGCCAGCAGAGACGGACTAGCGGGAGGGCCAACCAAAAACATTCAGTACTTC.